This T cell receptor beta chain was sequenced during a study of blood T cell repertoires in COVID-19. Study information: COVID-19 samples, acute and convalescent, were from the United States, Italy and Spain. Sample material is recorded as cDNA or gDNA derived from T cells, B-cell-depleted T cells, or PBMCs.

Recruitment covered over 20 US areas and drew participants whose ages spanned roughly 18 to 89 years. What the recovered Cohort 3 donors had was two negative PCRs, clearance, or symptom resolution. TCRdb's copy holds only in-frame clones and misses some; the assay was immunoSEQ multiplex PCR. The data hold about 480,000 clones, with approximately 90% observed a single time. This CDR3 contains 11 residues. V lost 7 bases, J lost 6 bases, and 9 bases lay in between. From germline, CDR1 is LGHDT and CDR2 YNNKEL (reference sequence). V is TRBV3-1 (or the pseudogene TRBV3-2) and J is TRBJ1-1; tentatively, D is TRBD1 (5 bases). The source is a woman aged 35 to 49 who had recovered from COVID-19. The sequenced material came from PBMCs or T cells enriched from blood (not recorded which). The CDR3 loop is CASTRGAEAFF. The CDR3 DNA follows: TGTGCCAGCACCCGGGGGGCTGAAGCTTTCTTT.